The 15 T cell receptor beta chains presented below share a single source sample, sequenced in a study of blood T cell repertoires in COVID-19. Method: immunoSEQ multiplex PCR; TCRdb's copy keeps in-frame clones and lacks some. The table includes roughly 130,000 clones, roughly 83% detected once. The sample consisted of peripheral blood. The receptor set was obtained from a woman between 50 and 59 years old with acute or convalescent COVID-19.

V gene TRBV20-1 combines with J gene TRBJ1-1, with TRBD1 as a possible D gene (6 bases). The V gene's germline CDR1 is DFQATT and CDR2 SNEGSKA (reference sequence). The CDR3 totals 10 residues. V lost 6 bases to trimming and J lost 5 bases, with 7 bases between them. The CDR3 nucleotides are TGCAGTGCAAGGGGGACTGAAGCTTTCTTT. It codes for CSARGTEAFF.

The gene calls are TRBV6-5 and TRBJ1-4; D not certain. The CDR3 runs 15 residues. V gave up 0 bases and J gave up 11 bases, with 16 bases separating them. Germline values: CDR1 MNHEY, CDR2 SVGAGI. CDR3 DNA: TGTGCCAGCAGTTACTCCACACATACCTCCGGGAAACTGTTTTTT. Protein: CASSYSTHTSGKLFF.

Concerning this clone itself: Other DNA sequences from this sample encode an identical CDR3 as well. This chain joins TRBV19 and TRBJ1-5; TRBD1 matches 7 bases. Germline V gene sequence: CDR1 LNHDA, CDR2 SQIVND (reference sequence). Trimming cost V 1 base and J 4 bases; bases outside gene matches: 1. The CDR3 has 14 amino acids. CDR3 protein: CASSIGGQNQPQHF. The CDR3 DNA sequence: TGTGCCAGTAGTATAGGGGGACAGAATCAGCCCCAGCATTTT. The whole variable domain, filled in from reference TRBV19 and TRBJ1-5, reads DGGITQSPKYLFRKEGQNVTLSCEQNLNHDAMYWYRQDPGQGLRLIYYSQIVNDFQKGDIAEGYSVSREKKESFPLTVTSAQKNPTAFYLCASSIGGQNQPQHFGDGTRLSIL.

The chain combines TRBV5-1 with TRBJ2-7; 7 bases are a match to TRBD1. V dropped 6 bases and J dropped 5; count of bases not matched to a gene: 8. The CDR3 sequence is 13 residues long. CDR1 and CDR2 from the germline V gene are SGHRS and YFSETQ. Written as DNA, the CDR3 is TGCGCCAGCAACAGGGGAACAGGGCACGAGCAGTACTTC. This codes for CASNRGTGHEQYF.

This sequence joins TRBV12-2 and TRBJ1-5. TRBV12-2 is a known pseudogene. CDR3 length: 17 amino acids. Written as DNA, the CDR3 is TGTGCAAGTCGCTTAGCGGGGAGGGAAGAGAGCAATCAGCCCCAGCATTTT. Protein product: CASRLAGREESNQPQHF.

The V and J genes are TRBV5-4 and TRBJ1-1; D perhaps matches TRBD1 (5 bases). V dropped 4 bases and J dropped 6 bases, with 16 bases sitting between them. The germline CDR1 and CDR2 sequences are SGHNT and YYREEE (reference sequence). The CDR3 consists of 14 residues. CDR3 coding DNA: TGTGCCAGCAGCGGCCAGGGAGGAAGGGCTGAAGCTTTCTTT. Its translation: CASSGQGGRAEAFF. Looking up the rest from reference TRBV5-4 and TRBJ1-1 gives the full variable domain: ETGVTQSPTHLIKTRGQQVTLRCSSQSGHNTVSWYQQALGQGPQFIFQYYREEENGRGNFPPRFSGLQFPNYSSELNVNALELDDSALYLCASSGQGGRAEAFFGQGTRLTVV.

This chain links TRBV3-1 (or the pseudogene TRBV3-2) with TRBJ2-3; TRBD2 aligns across 10 bases. The V and J ends lost 4 bases and 2 bases, in that order; junction bases with no gene match: 12. The CDR3 has 18 amino acids. The germline V gene has CDR1 LGHDT and CDR2 YNNKEL (reference sequence). The CDR3 loop reads CASSRGLLAGRYTDTQYF. The CDR3 DNA reads as TGTGCCAGCAGCCGCGGACTACTAGCGGGGAGATACACAGATACGCAGTATTTT.

The chain links TRBV18 to TRBJ1-3, with 8 bases fitting TRBD1. Trimming removed 3 bases from V and 5 bases from J; junction bases left unmatched: 9. The CDR3 sequence is 16 residues long. CDR1 is KGHSH and CDR2 is LQKENI in the germline V gene. CDR3 in DNA: TGTGCCAGCTCACCCCTCGGTCAGGGGGCCAGAAACACCATATATTTT. It codes for CASSPLGQGARNTIYF.

The chain couples TRBV27 to TRBJ2-7; TRBD1 matches 9 bases. This CDR3 is 17 amino acids long. Germline V lookup: CDR1 MNHEY, CDR2 SMNVEV (reference sequence). V lost 6 bases, J lost 0 bases, and 12 bases stayed unmatched. As DNA, the CDR3 is TGTGCCAGCAGCTCCCTTTCCGGGACAGGGTACTCCTACGAGCAGTACTTC. Amino acids: CASSSLSGTGYSYEQYF.

This rearrangement joins TRBV11-2 to TRBJ1-4; no definite D call. This CDR3 comprises 13 residues. CDR1 and CDR2 from the germline V gene are SGHAT and FQNNGV. V dropped 0 bases and J dropped 8 bases, with 7 bases sitting between them. The CDR3 sequence: CASSLDRVEKLFF. Written as DNA, the CDR3 is TGTGCCAGCAGCTTAGATCGGGTAGAAAAACTGTTTTTT.

The rearrangement joins TRBV6-6 to TRBJ1-2; perhaps TRBD1 as D (6 bases). Germline CDR1 and CDR2: MNHNY and SVGAGI (reference sequence). V was pared by 6 bases and J by 2 bases, with 10 bases between. The length of the CDR3 is 13 residues. CDR3 nucleotides: TGTGCCAGCAGCCCACAGGGCAACTATGGCTACACCTTC. It codes for CASSPQGNYGYTF.

The V gene is TRBV18, the J gene TRBJ1-4, with D possibly matching TRBD1 (5 bases). This CDR3 contains 15 residues. Trimming took off 4 bases at V and 10 bases at J, with 19 bases between the two ends. From germline, CDR1 is KGHSH and CDR2 LQKENI. As DNA, the CDR3 is TGTGCCAGCTCACGGGAGGGACCCTCCGGCCTAAAACTGTTTTTT. Translation gives CASSREGPSGLKLFF.

The rearrangement uses TRBV5-4 and TRBJ2-1; D is perhaps TRBD1 (7 bases). Germline V CDR1 and CDR2: SGHNT, YYREEE (reference sequence). V was shortened by 4 bases and J by 7 bases, with 12 bases between the two germline ends. CDR3 length: 13 residues. DNA of the CDR3: TGTGCCAGCAGCGTCAGGGGGAGGAATGAGCAGTTCTTC. This translates into CASSVRGRNEQFF.

The V gene is TRBV2, the J gene TRBJ2-3, with 9 bases aligning to TRBD2. The germline V gene encodes CDR1 SNHLY and CDR2 FYNNEI. CDR3 size: 15 residues. Losses at the gene ends were 7 bases for V and 2 bases for J; bases not matched to a gene: 7. The CDR3 sequence: CASKTPSGVTDTQYF. DNA of the CDR3: TGTGCCAGCAAGACCCCTAGCGGGGTCACAGATACGCAGTATTTT.

The chain employs TRBV6-2 or TRBV6-3 and TRBJ1-5, with 9 bases lining up with TRBD1. The germline V gene encodes CDR1 MNHEY and CDR2 SVGEGT. V lost 6 bases to trimming and J lost 3 bases; unmatched junction nucleotides: 6. The CDR3 spans 15 residues. CDR3 nucleotides: TGTGCCAGCAGCCCTGGGACAGGGCCCAATCAGCCCCAGCATTTT. As protein: CASSPGTGPNQPQHF.